Listed below are T cell receptor beta chains from one sample, sequenced in a study of cytomegalovirus exposure and HLA in healthy donors. Some clones are missing from TCRdb's copy, which holds only in-frame ones; the method was immunoSEQ multiplex PCR. The sample records 270,000 or so clones, 92% being singletons. Source material: PBMCs. The receptors stem from a girl aged 2 to 9 in good health and CMV-seronegative. The CDR3 runs from the conserved cysteine through the conserved F or W. The D gene is left open where the match is weak. Clone size is shown for a subset of rows, as once, few, many or a class of expanded clone.

>.|TRBJ2-1|TRBV7-6|.
CASSFGGGAYNEQFF
TGTGCCAGCAGCTTTGGCGGGGGCGCATACAATGAGCAGTTCTTC
>.|TRBJ2-7|TRBV5-4|TRBD1
CASSLPGQGAYEQYF
TGTGCCAGCAGCTTACCGGGACAGGGGGCCTACGAGCAGTACTTC
>.|TRBJ1-4|TRBV30|.
CAQGGYNEKLFF
TGTGCCCAAGGCGGGTATAATGAAAAACTGTTTTTT
>.|TRBJ2-7|TRBV5-4|TRBD1
CASSLDGTVTYEQYF
TGTGCCAGCAGCTTGGATGGGACAGTAACCTACGAGCAGTACTTC
>few|TRBJ2-4|TRBV6-5|TRBD2
CASRPLAGGGNIQYF
TGTGCCAGCAGACCACTAGCGGGAGGTGGAAACATTCAGTACTTC
>.|TRBJ2-7|TRBV5-4|TRBD1
CASSLFQGASDEQYF
TGTGCCAGCAGCTTGTTCCAGGGGGCAAGCGACGAGCAGTACTTC
>.|TRBJ2-7|TRBV6-4|TRBD1
CASSRTGDSYEQYF
TGTGCCAGCAGCCGGACAGGGGACTCCTACGAGCAGTACTTC
>.|TRBJ2-5|TRBV9|.
CASSFRGGGQETQYF
TGTGCCAGCAGCTTCAGGGGAGGGGGCCAAGAGACCCAGTACTTC
>.|TRBJ1-1|TRBV2|.
CASSLARAFF
TGTGCCAGCTCCTTGGCCAGGGCTTTCTTT
>.|TRBJ1-5|TRBV6-1|TRBD1
CASSGQGGNQPQHF
TGTGCCAGCAGTGGTCAGGGGGGCAATCAGCCCCAGCATTTT
>.|TRBJ2-7|TRBV6-1|TRBD1
CASRQGLIYEQYF
TGTGCCAGCCGACAGGGTCTCATCTACGAGCAGTACTTC
>.|TRBJ2-7|TRBV6-6|TRBD2
CASSYGGGGYEQYF
TGTGCCAGCAGTTACGGCGGGGGGGGCTACGAGCAGTACTTC
>.|TRBJ1-4|TRBV29-1|.
CSVEVRGWDEKLFF
TGCAGCGTTGAAGTTCGGGGTTGGGATGAAAAACTGTTTTTT
>.|TRBJ1-4|TRBV5-6|.
CASSLRAGKGEKLFF
TGTGCCAGCAGCTTGCGGGCAGGGAAGGGAGAAAAACTGTTTTTT
>.|TRBJ1-3|TRBV30|.
CAWSQGLRGNTIYF
TGTGCCTGGTCACAGGGTTTGCGTGGAAACACCATATATTTT
>.|TRBJ2-3|TRBV27|.
CATGFAGTDTQYF
TGTGCCACAGGTTTTGCTGGCACAGATACGCAGTATTTT
>.|TRBJ2-5|TRBV9|.
CASSAHGGETQYF
TGTGCCAGCAGCGCACACGGGGGAGAGACCCAGTACTTC
>.|TRBJ2-7|TRBV19|TRBD2
CASSIQFATSGRSTYEQYF
TGTGCCAGTAGTATTCAGTTTGCGACTAGCGGGAGATCGACCTACGAGCAGTACTTC
>.|TRBJ1-6|TRBV7-9|.
CASSLLGGPNSPLHF
TGTGCCAGCAGCTTGCTCGGGGGGCCAAATTCACCCCTCCACTTT
>.|TRBJ2-7|TRBV9|.
CASSVGATPYEQYF
TGTGCCAGCAGCGTAGGAGCGACCCCCTACGAGCAGTACTTC
>.|TRBJ1-1|TRBV6-6|.
CASRNQVVGTEAFF
TGTGCCAGCAGGAACCAGGTGGTTGGAACTGAAGCTTTCTTT
>.|TRBJ1-5|TRBV18|.
CASSPTGGGNQPQHF
TGTGCCAGCTCACCAACAGGAGGGGGCAATCAGCCCCAGCATTTT
>.|TRBJ2-3|TRBV5-1|TRBD2
CASSLEGERGGTDTQYF
TGCGCCAGCAGCTTGGAGGGGGAGCGGGGGGGCACAGATACGCAGTATTTT
>.|TRBJ2-7|TRBV9|TRBD2
CASSVASGGYEQYF
TGTGCCAGCAGCGTAGCTAGCGGGGGGTACGAGCAGTACTTC
>.|TRBJ2-1|TRBV19|.
CASSIGTGVLEQFF
TGTGCCAGTAGTATCGGGACTGGAGTCCTTGAGCAGTTCTTC
>.|TRBJ2-3|TRBV5-1|TRBD2
CASRPRRGDTDTQYF
TGCGCCAGCCGACCCCGGCGGGGGGACACAGATACGCAGTATTTT